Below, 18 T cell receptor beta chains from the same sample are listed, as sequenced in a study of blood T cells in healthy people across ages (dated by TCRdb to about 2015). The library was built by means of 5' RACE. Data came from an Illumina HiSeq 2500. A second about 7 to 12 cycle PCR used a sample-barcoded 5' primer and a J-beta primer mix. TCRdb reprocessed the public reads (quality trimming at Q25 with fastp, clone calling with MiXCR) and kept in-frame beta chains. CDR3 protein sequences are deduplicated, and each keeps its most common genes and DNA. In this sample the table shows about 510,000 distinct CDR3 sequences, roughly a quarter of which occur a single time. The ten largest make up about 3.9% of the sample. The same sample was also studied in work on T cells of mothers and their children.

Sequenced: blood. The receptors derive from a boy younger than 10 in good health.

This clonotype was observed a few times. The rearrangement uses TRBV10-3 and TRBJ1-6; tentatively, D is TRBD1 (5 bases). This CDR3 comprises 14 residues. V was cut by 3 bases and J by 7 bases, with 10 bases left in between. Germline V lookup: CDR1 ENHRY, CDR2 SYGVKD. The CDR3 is CAISEGTDNSPLHF. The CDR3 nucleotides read TGTGCCATCAGTGAAGGGACGGACAATTCACCCCTCCACTTT.

The CDR3 is CASSLDSPSYNEQFF. The CDR3 region has the DNA TGTGCCAGCAGTCTCGACAGTCCGTCCTACAATGAGCAGTTCTTC. This chain uses TRBV6-1 with TRBJ2-1, with a tentative D call TRBD1 (5 bases). This CDR3 comprises 15 residues. Between the trimmed V and J ends, which lost 5 bases and 1 base, there was a span of 12 bases. Germline V gives CDR1 MNHNS, CDR2 SASEGT.

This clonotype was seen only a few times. The CDR3 bases are TGTGCCAGCAGCTCCCTAAAGCGGGAGGGGGGAGATACGCAGTATTTT. Translating it yields CASSSLKREGGDTQYF. This chain joins TRBV7-2 and TRBJ2-3; 10 nucleotides line up with TRBD2. The CDR3 is made up of 16 amino acids. The V and J ends lost 4 bases and 5 bases, in that order; junction bases with no gene match: 9. From germline, CDR1 is SGHTA and CDR2 FQGNSA.

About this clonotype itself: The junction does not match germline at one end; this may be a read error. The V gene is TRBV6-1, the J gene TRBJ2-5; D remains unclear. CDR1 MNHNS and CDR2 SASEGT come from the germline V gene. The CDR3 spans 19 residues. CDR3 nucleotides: TGTGCCAGTAGTGAAGCAAAAAGACTGAGATACCTTGGACAAGAGACCCAGTACTTC. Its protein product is CASSEAKRLRYLGQETQYF.

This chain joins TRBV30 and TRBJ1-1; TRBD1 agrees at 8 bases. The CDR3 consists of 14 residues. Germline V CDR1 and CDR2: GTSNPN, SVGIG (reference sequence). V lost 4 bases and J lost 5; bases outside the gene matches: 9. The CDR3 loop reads CAWTTGDRGTEAFF. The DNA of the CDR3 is TGTGCCTGGACCACCGGAGACAGGGGAACTGAAGCTTTCTTT.

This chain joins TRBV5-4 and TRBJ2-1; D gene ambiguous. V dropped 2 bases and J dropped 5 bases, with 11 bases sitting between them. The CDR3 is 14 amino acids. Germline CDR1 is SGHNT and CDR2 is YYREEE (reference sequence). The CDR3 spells CASSFIASNNEQFF. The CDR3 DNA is TGTGCCAGCAGCTTTATAGCCTCTAACAATGAGCAGTTCTTC.

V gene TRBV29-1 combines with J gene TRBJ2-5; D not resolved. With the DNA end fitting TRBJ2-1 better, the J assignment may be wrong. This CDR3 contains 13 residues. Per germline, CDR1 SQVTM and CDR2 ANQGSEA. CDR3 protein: CSVEGAGPDEQFF. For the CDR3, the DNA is TGCAGCGTTGAAGGGGCAGGCCCCGATGAGCAGTTCTTC.

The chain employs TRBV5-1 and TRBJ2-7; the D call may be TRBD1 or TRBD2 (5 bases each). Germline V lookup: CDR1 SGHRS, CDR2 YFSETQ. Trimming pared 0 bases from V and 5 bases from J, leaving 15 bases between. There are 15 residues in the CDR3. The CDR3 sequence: CASSLGTVPGHEQYF. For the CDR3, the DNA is TGCGCCAGCAGCTTGGGTACAGTCCCGGGGCACGAGCAGTACTTC.

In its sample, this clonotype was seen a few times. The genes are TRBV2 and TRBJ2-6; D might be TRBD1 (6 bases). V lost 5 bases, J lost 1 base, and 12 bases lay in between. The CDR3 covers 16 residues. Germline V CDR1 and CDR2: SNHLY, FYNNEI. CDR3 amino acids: CASSTTGLSGANVLTF. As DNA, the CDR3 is TGTGCCAGCAGTACTACAGGGTTATCTGGGGCCAACGTCCTGACTTTC.

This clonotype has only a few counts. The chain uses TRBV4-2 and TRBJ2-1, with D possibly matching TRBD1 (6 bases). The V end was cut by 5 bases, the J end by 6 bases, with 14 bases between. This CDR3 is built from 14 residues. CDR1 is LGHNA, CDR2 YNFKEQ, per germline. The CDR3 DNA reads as TGTGCCAGCAGCGCTTCCAGGGGAGTCAATGAGCAGTTCTTC. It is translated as CASSASRGVNEQFF.

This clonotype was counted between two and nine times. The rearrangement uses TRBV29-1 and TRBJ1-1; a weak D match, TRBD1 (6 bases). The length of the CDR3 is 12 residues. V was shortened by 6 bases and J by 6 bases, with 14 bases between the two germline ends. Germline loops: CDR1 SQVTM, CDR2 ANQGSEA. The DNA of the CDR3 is TGCAGCGTCCGGGACACGGACGCTGAAGCTTTCTTT. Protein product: CSVRDTDAEAFF.

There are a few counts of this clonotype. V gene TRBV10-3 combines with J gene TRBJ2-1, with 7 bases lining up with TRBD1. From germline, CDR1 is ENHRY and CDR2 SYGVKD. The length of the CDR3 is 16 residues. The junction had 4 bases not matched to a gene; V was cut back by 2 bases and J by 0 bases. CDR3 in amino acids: CAISERDSYSYNEQFF. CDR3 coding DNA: TGTGCCATCAGTGAGAGGGACAGCTACTCCTACAATGAGCAGTTCTTC.

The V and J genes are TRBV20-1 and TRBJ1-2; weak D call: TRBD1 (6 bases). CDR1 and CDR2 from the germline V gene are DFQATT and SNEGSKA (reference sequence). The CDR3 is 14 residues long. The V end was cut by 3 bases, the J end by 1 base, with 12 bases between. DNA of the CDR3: TGCAGTGCTAGGGGGGGCACCCTTAACTATGGCTACACCTTC. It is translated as CSARGGTLNYGYTF.

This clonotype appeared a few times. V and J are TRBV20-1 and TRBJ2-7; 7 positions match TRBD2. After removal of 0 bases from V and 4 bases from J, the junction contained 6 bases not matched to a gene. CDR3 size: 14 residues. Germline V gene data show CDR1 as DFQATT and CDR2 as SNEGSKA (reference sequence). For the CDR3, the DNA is TGCAGTGCTAGAGATCCGAGCGGGATATACGAGCAGTACTTC. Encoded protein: CSARDPSGIYEQYF.

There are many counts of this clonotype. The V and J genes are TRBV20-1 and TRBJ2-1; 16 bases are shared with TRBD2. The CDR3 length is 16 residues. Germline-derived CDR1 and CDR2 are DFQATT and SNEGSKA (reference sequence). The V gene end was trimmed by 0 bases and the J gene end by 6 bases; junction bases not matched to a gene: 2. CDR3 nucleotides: TGCAGTGCTAGAGAGGGACTAGCGGGAGGGCCCAATGAGCAGTTCTTC. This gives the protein CSAREGLAGGPNEQFF.

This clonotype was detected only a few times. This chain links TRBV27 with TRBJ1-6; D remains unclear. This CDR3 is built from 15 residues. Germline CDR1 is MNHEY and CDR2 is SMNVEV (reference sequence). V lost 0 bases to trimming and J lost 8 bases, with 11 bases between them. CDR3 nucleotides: TGTGCCAGCAGTTTATCTGGAGACACGCATTCACCCCTCCACTTT. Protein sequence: CASSLSGDTHSPLHF.

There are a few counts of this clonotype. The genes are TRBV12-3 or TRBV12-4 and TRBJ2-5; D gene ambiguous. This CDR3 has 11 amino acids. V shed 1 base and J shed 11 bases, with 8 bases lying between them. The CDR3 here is CASSLVREQYF. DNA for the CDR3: TGTGCCAGCAGTTTAGTGAGAGAGCAGTACTTC.

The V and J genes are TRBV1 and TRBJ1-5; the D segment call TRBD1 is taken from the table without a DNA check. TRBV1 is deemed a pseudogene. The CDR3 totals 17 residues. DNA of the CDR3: TGCACCAGCAGCCCAAGTAAGCCGGCACAGTCCTTTACGGCCCAGCATTTT. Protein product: CTSSPSKPAQSFTAQHF.